A single T cell receptor beta chain is shown here with its context. The data were obtained in a study of blood T cell repertoires in COVID-19. Study context: Whether acute or convalescent, the COVID-19 samples came from the United States, Italy and Spain. PBMCs, B-cell-depleted T cells, or T cells provided the cDNA or gDNA that made up the material.

CDR3 length: 15 residues. Trimming stripped 4 bases from V and 2 bases from J, with 14 bases between. Germline CDR1 is MNHEY and CDR2 is SMNVEV (reference sequence). Per the study methods: Amplification of reference gene primers provided the estimated nucleated cell counts. Only in-frame clones appear in the TCRdb table, and some are missing; sequencing was by immunoSEQ multiplex PCR. V, J and clone size derive from that table, while D and trimming were established from the DNA sequence. The sample gives 110,000 or so clones, over 65% of which show up once; 6.2% is in the top ten. The chain uses TRBV27 and TRBJ1-1, with TRBD1 as a possible D gene (5 bases). Specimen: peripheral blood. This receptor was obtained from a man between 65 and 85 years old with acute or convalescent COVID-19. CDR3 in amino acids: CASSWGGSINTEAFF. CDR3 sequence (DNA): TGTGCCAGCAGTTGGGGCGGTTCCATAAACACTGAAGCTTTCTTT.